Included here is one T cell receptor (beta chain) sequence, with context. What it binds is not known. The record originates from a study of T-cell reconstitution after alpha-beta-depleted transplantation in children. Broader study findings: Expanded clones from the graft, numbering several hundred, reportedly supplied alpha-beta T cells about two months after transplant. There were some patients whose high TCRbeta diversity at day 60 came from surviving recipient T cells and thymic progenitors. It was newly produced T cells that mostly accounted for T-cell counts and diversity one year after transplant.

The CDR3 loop spans 21 amino acids. J lost 0 bases, V lost 2 bases, and 20 bases had no gene match. The germline V gene has CDR1 MGHRA and CDR2 YSYEKL. Preparation of the TCRbeta library involved a method that used unique molecular identifiers. MiXCR was run by TCRdb on the PCR reads, yielding one entry per CDR3 protein. Here the sample spans approximately 430,000 distinct CDR3 sequences, 15% to 20% being singletons. The rearrangement links TRBV4-1 to TRBJ2-3, with 7 positions matching TRBD2. Sequenced material: PBMCs, mostly from graft donor cells, taken 360 days after TCRalphabeta/CD19-depleted stem cell transplant. The source of this sequence is a boy under two years old who had a stem cell transplant for Wiskott-Aldrich syndrome, so the T cells may come from the graft donor. Written as DNA, the CDR3 is TGCGCCAGCAGCCAATTGGGACTAAAATCCTCTCGCGGGGCTAGCACAGATACGCAGTATTTT. As protein: CASSQLGLKSSRGASTDTQYF.